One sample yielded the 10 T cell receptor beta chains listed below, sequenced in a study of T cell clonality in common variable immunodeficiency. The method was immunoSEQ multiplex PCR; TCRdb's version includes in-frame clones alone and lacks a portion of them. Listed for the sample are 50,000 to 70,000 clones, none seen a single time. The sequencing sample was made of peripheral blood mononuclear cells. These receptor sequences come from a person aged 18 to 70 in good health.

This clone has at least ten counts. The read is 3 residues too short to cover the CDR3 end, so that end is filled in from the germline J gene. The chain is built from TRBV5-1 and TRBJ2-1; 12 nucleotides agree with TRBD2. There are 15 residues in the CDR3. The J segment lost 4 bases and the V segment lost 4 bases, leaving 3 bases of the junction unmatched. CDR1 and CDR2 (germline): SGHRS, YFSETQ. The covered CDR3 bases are TGCGCCAGCAGCCAGCTAGCGGGAGGGTACAATGAG. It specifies CASSQLAGGYNE. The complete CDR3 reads CASSQLAGGYNEQFF.

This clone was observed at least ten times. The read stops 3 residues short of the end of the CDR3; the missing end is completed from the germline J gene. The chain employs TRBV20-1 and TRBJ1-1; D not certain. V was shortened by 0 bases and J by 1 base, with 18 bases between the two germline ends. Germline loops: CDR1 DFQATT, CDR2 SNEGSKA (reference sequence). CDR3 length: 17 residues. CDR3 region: CSARDARKPPSNTEAFF. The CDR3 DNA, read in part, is TGCAGTGCTAGAGATGCCAGGAAGCCCCCCTCGAACACTGAA.

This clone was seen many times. The covered CDR3 bases are TGCAGTGCTCGTCAGGGGCGTGATAATTCACCC. It yields the protein CSARQGRDNSP. The full CDR3 protein reads CSARQGRDNSPLHF. V gene TRBV20-1 combines with J gene TRBJ1-6, with a tentative D call TRBD1 (6 bases). The read falls 3 residues short of the CDR3 end, and the missing part is taken from the germline J gene. Deletions cut 5 bases from V and 5 bases from J, with 13 bases between. Per germline, CDR1 DFQATT and CDR2 SNEGSKA (reference sequence). The CDR3 loop spans 14 amino acids.

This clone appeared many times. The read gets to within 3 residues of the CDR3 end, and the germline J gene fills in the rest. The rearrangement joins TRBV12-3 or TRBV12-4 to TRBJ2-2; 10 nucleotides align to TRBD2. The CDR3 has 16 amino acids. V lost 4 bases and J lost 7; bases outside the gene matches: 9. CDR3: CASSSIAGGLLGELFF. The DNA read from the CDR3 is TGTGCCAGCAGTTCCATAGCGGGGGGCCTTCTCGGGGAG.

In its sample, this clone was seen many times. The CDR3 loop reads CASSQEGPDVATNEKLFF. The DNA read from the CDR3 is TGTGCCAGCAGCCAAGAGGGGCCAGACGTTGCAACTAATGAAAAA. The rearrangement uses TRBV4-2 and TRBJ1-4; weak D call: TRBD1 (5 bases). The read terminates 3 residues before the CDR3 end, so the remaining end is supplied by the germline J gene. Germline values: CDR1 LGHNA, CDR2 YNFKEQ. The V and J ends lost 0 bases and 0 bases respectively, with 14 bases between them. This CDR3 region has 18 residues.

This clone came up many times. The covered CDR3 bases are TGTGCCAGCAGCCAAGTCCAAGGGACAGACCAGAACACTGAA. It translates to CASSQVQGTDQNTE. The CDR3 reads in full as CASSQVQGTDQNTEAFF. The rearrangement links TRBV4-2 to TRBJ1-1; 7 nucleotides align to TRBD1. The CDR3 end lies 3 residues beyond the end of the read and is filled in from the germline J gene. The CDR3 extends over 17 amino acids. CDR1 LGHNA and CDR2 YNFKEQ come from the germline V gene. Trimming cost V 1 base and J 1 base; bases outside gene matches: 9.

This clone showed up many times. CDR3 bases read: TGTGCCAGCAGGGGACTTACGGGGAATGAG. This codes for CASRGLTGNE. The CDR3 reads in full as CASRGLTGNEQFF. V is TRBV2 and J is TRBJ2-1; weak D call: TRBD2 (6 bases). The read finishes 3 residues shy of the CDR3 end, and the germline J gene is used to complete it. The CDR3 is made up of 13 amino acids. Trimming removed 6 bases at V and 7 bases at J, with 13 bases between. Germline V lookup: CDR1 SNHLY, CDR2 FYNNEI. Combining the CDR3 with reference TRBV2 and TRBJ2-1 gives the whole variable domain EPEVTQTPSHQVTQMGQEVILRCVPISNHLYFYWYRQILGQKVEFLVSFYNNEISEKSEIFDDQFSVERPDGSNFTLKIRSTKLEDSAMYFCASRGLTGNEQFFGPGTRLTVL.

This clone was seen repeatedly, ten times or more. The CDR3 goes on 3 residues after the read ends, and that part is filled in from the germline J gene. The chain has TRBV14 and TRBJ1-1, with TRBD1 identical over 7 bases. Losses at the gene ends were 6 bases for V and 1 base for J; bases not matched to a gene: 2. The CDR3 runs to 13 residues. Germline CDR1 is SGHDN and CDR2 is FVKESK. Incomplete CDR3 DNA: TGTGCCAGCAGTCGACAGGGGAACACTGAA. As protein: CASSRQGNTE. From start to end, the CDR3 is CASSRQGNTEAFF.

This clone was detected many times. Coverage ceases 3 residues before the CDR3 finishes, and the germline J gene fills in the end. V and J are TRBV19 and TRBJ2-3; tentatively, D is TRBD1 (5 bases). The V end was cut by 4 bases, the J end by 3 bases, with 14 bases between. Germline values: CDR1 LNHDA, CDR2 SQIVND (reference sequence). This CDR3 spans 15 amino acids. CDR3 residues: CASSTRTSGTDTQYF. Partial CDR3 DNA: TGTGCCAGTAGTACGAGGACATCAGGGACAGATACG.

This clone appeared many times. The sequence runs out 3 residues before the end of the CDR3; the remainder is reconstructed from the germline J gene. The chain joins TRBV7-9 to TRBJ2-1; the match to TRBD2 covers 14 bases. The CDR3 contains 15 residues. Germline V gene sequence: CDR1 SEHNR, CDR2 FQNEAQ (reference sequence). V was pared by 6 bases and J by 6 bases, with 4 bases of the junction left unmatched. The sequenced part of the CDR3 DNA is TGTGCCAGCAGGCCTGGACTAGCGGGGGGCAATGAG. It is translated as CASRPGLAGGNE. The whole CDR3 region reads CASRPGLAGGNEQFF.